These T cell receptor beta chains were read from a single sample in a study of shared clonotypes between healthy human individuals. The data were produced by immunoSEQ multiplex PCR, yet TCRdb's version contains in-frame clones alone and is incomplete. The table records over 2 million clones, 85% to 95% of them present only once. The sequenced material came from naive CD4+ T cells sorted from blood. The receptors originated from a man between 18 and 29 years old in good health. The CDR3 runs from the conserved cysteine through the conserved F or W. Each record gives: CDR3 length, J gene, D gene, V gene, clone size, CDR3 DNA, CDR3 protein. The D gene is left open where the match is weak. Clone size is given for some rows only: seen once, a few or many times, or a class if the clone is expanded.

13 | TRBJ2-5 | . | TRBV7-2 | . | TGTGCCAGCAGCTTCGACGTGTCGGGGACCCAGTACTTC | CASSFDVSGTQYF
15 | TRBJ1-6 | . | TRBV2 | . | TGTGCCAGCAGTTCAGGTCCCAACGGTAATTCACCCCTCCACTTT | CASSSGPNGNSPLHF
15 | TRBJ1-1 | . | TRBV2 | . | TGTGCCAGCAGGGGTAATTGGGGTGTGAACACTGAAGCTTTCTTT | CASRGNWGVNTEAFF
15 | TRBJ2-5 | . | TRBV5-1 | . | TGCGCCAGCAGCTTGGATGTGGCGGGGGCAGGGACCCAGTACTTC | CASSLDVAGAGTQYF
15 | TRBJ1-2 | . | TRBV10-3 | . | TGTGCCATCAGTCCCGTGGGGGGCAGCCCTGGTGGCTACACCTTC | CAISPVGGSPGGYTF
19 | TRBJ2-6 | . | TRBV7-3 | . | TGTGCCAGCAGCTTAATAGCCCTGACCCTCGAACCAGGGGCCAACGTCCTGACTTTC | CASSLIALTLEPGANVLTF
14 | TRBJ2-7 | . | TRBV28 | . | TGTGCCAGCAGTTTACCGCCCACATACCGGGAGCAGTACTTC | CASSLPPTYREQYF
13 | TRBJ1-2 | . | TRBV5-6 | . | TGTGCCAGCAGCTTAAAATTGGTCTATGGCTACACCTTC | CASSLKLVYGYTF
15 | TRBJ2-5 | . | TRBV6-6 | . | TGTGCCAGCAGTTACTCCTCGGGGACTGTTGAGACCCAGTACTTC | CASSYSSGTVETQYF
15 | TRBJ1-1 | . | TRBV9 | . | TGTGCCAGCAGCGTAGTAGCAGGGATGAACACTGAAGCTTTCTTT | CASSVVAGMNTEAFF
14 | TRBJ2-7 | . | TRBV21-1 | . | TGTGCCAGCAGCAAAGAGGGGCTCGCCTACGAGCAGTACTTC | CASSKEGLAYEQYF
15 | TRBJ1-4 | . | TRBV28 | . | TGTGCCAGCAGTTTACCTCAGCCGGGAGGAGAAAAACTGTTTTTT | CASSLPQPGGEKLFF
13 | TRBJ2-7 | . | TRBV7-8 | . | TGTGCCAGCAGCTCCGGACACTCCTACGAGCAGTACTTC | CASSSGHSYEQYF
14 | TRBJ1-6 | . | TRBV10-2 | . | TGCGCCAGCAGTGACTGGGTGGGTAATTCACCCCTCCACTTT | CASSDWVGNSPLHF
12 | TRBJ2-7 | . | TRBV21-1 | once | TGTGCCAGCAGCAGGCAGACCTACGAGCAGTACTTC | CASSRQTYEQYF
14 | TRBJ2-1 | . | TRBV18 | once | TGTGCCAGCTCACCAGGCGTAACAAACAATGAGCAGTTCTTC | CASSPGVTNNEQFF
16 | TRBJ2-1 | TRBD2 | TRBV28 | . | TGTGCCAGCAGCCCGGGACTAGCGGGGGGGCAGAATGAGCAGTTCTTC | CASSPGLAGGQNEQFF
15 | TRBJ2-7 | . | TRBV4-3 | . | TGCGCCAGCAGCCCCGTGGGGGGGGCAACCTACGAGCAGTACTTC | CASSPVGGATYEQYF
13 | TRBJ2-2 | . | TRBV6-6 | . | TGTGCCATCGGGACAGCGGGGTCCGGGGAGCTGTTTTTT | CAIGTAGSGELFF